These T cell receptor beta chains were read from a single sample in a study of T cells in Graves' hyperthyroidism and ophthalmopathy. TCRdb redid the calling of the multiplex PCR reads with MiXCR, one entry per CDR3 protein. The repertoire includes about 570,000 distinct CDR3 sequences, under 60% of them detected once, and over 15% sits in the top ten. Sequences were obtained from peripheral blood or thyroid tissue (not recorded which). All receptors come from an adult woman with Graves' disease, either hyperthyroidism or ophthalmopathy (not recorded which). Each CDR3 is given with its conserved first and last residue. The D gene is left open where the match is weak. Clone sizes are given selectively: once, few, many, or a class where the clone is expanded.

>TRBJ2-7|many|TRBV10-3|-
CAISTGAGGSYEQYF
TGTGCCATCTCTACAGGGGCTGGGGGGTCCTACGAGCAGTACTTC
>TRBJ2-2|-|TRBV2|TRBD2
CASSGTSGSSHTGELFF
TGTGCCAGCAGTGGTACTAGCGGGAGTTCGCACACCGGGGAGCTGTTTTTT
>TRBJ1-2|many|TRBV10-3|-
CAISEPLGKGGYTF
TGTGCCATCAGTGAGCCCCTGGGGAAAGGAGGCTACACCTTC
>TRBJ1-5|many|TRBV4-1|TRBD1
CASSRGTGGLGPQHF
TGCGCCAGCAGCCGAGGGACAGGGGGCTTAGGGCCCCAGCATTTT
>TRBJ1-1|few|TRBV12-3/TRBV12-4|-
CASSWPGADEAFF
TGTGCCAGCAGTTGGCCGGGAGCGGACGAAGCTTTCTTT
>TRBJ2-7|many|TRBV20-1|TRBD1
CSALGQGIEQYF
TGCAGTGCTCTGGGACAGGGCATTGAGCAGTACTTC
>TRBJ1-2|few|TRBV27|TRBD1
CASSLDREGSGYTF
TGTGCCAGCAGTTTAGACAGGGAGGGTAGTGGCTACACCTTC
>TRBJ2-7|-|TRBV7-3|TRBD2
CASRLTPSGEKHYEQYF
TGTGCCAGCAGACTAACCCCCAGCGGGGAGAAGCATTACGAGCAGTACTTC
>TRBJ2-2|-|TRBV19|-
CASSRDPGLGELFF
TGTGCCAGTAGTAGAGATCCGGGGCTCGGGGAGCTGTTTTTT
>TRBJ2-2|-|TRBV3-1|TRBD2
CASSQVLSGSSRTGELFF
TGTGCCAGCAGCCAAGTACTTAGCGGGAGTAGTCGCACCGGGGAGCTGTTTTTT
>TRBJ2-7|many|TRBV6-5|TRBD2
CASSHRGAYEQYF
TGTGCCAGCAGCCACCGGGGGGCCTACGAGCAGTACTTC
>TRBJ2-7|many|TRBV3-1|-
CASSLRVSYEQYF
TGTGCCAGCAGCTTGAGGGTTTCCTACGAGCAGTACTTC
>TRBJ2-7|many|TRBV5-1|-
CASSLSQSSYEQYF
TGCGCCAGCAGCTTGTCCCAGAGCTCCTACGAGCAGTACTTC
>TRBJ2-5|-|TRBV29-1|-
CSATGRGVGETQYF
TGCAGCGCAACCGGTCGGGGAGTAGGAGAGACCCAGTACTTC
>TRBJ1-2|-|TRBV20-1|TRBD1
CSATLDRGGYTF
TGCAGTGCTACTCTAGACAGGGGAGGCTACACCTTC
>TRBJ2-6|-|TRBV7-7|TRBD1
CASSLGQGPITSGANVLTF
TGTGCTAGCAGCTTGGGACAGGGGCCTATAACCTCTGGGGCCAACGTCCTGACTTTC
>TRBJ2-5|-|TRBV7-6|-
CASSPSNRETQYF
TGTGCCAGCAGCCCAAGCAACCGGGAGACCCAGTACTTC
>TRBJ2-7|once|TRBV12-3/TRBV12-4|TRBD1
CASTKTGTAYEQYF
TGTGCCAGCACCAAGACCGGGACAGCCTACGAGCAGTACTTC
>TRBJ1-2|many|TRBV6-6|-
CASSSTLRTGYGYTF
TGTGCCAGCAGTTCCACCCTAAGGACGGGTTATGGCTACACCTTC
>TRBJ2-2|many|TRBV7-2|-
CASSRQGTGELFF
TGTGCCAGCAGCAGGCAGGGGACCGGGGAGCTGTTTTTT
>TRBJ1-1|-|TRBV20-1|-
CGARDLRQRNTEAFF
TGTGGTGCTAGAGATTTAAGACAGAGGAACACTGAAGCTTTCTTT
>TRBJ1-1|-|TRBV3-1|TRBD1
CASIRSGTGVITEAFF
TGTGCCAGCATCCGAAGCGGGACAGGGGTGATCACTGAAGCTTTCTTT
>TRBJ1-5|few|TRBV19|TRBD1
CASSVTGTGDQPQHF
TGTGCCAGTAGTGTCACCGGGACAGGGGATCAGCCCCAGCATTTT
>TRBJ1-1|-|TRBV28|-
CASSQRQFLNTEAFF
TGTGCCAGCAGTCAAAGACAGTTTTTGAACACTGAAGCTTTCTTT
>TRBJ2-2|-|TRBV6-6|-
CASSARRAGGYPTRLFF
TGTGCCAGCAGTGCTAGGCGGGCAGGGGGGTACCCGACTCGACTGTTTTTT
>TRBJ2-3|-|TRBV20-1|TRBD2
CSAKTASGITDTQYF
TGCAGTGCCAAGACGGCTAGCGGGATCACAGATACGCAGTATTTT
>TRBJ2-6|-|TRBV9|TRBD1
CASSSGQGIGANVLTF
TGTGCCAGCAGTTCGGGACAGGGTATTGGGGCCAACGTCCTGACTTTC
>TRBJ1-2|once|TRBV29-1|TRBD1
CSVEGQGQGYTF
TGCAGCGTTGAAGGACAGGGACAAGGCTACACCTTC
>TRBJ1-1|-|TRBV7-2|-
CASSLTRLEAFF
TGTGCCAGCAGCTTAACACGTCTAGAAGCTTTCTTT